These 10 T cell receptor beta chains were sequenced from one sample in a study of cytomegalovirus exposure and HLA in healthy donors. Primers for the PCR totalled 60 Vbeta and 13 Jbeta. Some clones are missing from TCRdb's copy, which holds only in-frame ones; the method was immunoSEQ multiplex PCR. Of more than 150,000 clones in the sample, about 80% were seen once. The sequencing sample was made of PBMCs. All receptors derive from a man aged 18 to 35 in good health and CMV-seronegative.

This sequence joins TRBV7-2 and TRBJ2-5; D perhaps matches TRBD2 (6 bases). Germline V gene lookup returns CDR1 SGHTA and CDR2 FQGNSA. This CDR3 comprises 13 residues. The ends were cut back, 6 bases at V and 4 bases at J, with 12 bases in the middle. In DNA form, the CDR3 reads TGTGCCAGCAGTCGGGACTCCTTAGAGACCCAGTACTTC. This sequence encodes CASSRDSLETQYF.

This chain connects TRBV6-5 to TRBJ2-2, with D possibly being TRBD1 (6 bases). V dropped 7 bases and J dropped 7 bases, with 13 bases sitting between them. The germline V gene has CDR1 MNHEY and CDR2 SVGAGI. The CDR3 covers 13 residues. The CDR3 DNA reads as TGTGCCAGCACCGAACAGGGCCACGGGGAGCTGTTTTTT. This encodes CASTEQGHGELFF.

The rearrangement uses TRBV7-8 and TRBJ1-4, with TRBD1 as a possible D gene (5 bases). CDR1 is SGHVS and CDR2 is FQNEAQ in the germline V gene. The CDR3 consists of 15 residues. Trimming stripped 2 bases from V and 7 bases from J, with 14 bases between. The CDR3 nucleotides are TGTGCCAGCAGCTTAAATAGGGGCGGGAGTGAAAAACTGTTTTTT. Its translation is CASSLNRGGSEKLFF.

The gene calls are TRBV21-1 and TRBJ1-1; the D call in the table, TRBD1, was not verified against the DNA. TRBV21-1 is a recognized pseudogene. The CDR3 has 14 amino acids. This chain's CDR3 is CASSRQGRYTEAFF. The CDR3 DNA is TGTGCCAGCAGCAGGCAGGGAAGGTATACTGAAGCTTTCTTT.

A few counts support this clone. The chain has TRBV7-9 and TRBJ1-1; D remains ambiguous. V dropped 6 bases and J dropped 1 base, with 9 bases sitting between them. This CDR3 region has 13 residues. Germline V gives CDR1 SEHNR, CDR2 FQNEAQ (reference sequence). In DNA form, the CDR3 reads TGTGCCAGCAGGGCCGCAGAGAACACTGAAGCTTTCTTT. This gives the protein CASRAAENTEAFF.

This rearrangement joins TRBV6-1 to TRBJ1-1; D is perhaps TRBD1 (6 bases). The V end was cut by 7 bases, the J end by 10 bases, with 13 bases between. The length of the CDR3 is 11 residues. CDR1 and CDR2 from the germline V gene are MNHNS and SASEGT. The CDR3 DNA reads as TGTGCCAGCAAGGACAGAGGTCGAGCTTTCTTT. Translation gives CASKDRGRAFF.

CDR3 region: CASIPTPGIRTEAFF. DNA for the CDR3: TGTGCCAGCATTCCAACTCCAGGGATCCGCACTGAAGCTTTCTTT. The V gene is TRBV6-1, the J gene TRBJ1-1; weak D call: TRBD1 (5 bases). Trimming removed 7 bases at V and 4 bases at J, with 19 bases between. CDR3 length: 15 amino acids. Germline assignment: CDR1 MNHNS and CDR2 SASEGT.

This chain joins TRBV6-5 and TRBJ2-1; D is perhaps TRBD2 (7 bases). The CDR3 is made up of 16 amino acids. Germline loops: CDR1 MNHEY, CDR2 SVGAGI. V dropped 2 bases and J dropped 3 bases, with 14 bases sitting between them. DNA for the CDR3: TGTGCCAGCAGTTACGGGGGCGGGAGTCTCTACAATGAGCAGTTCTTC. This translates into CASSYGGGSLYNEQFF.

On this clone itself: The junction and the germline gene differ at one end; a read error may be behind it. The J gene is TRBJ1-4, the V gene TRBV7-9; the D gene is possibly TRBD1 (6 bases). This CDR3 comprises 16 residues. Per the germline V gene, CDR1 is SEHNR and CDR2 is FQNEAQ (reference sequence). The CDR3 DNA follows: TGTTCCAGCAGCTTAGACTACAGGGACACCAATGAAAAACTGTTTTTT. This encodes CSSSLDYRDTNEKLFF.

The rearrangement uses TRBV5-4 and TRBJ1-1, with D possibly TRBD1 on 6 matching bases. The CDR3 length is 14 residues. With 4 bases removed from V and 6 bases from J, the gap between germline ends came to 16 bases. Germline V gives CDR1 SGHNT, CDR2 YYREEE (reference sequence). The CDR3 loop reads CASSPTSSGAEAFF. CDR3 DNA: TGTGCCAGCAGCCCTACGTCGTCAGGGGCTGAAGCTTTCTTT.